The rows below give T cell receptor beta chains drawn from one sample of a study of blood T cell repertoires in COVID-19. Some clones are missing from TCRdb's copy, which holds only in-frame ones; the method was immunoSEQ multiplex PCR. The sample lists around 70,000 clones, around three quarters occurring once. The source material was peripheral blood. Every receptor here comes from a man aged 55 to 69 with active or convalescent COVID-19. Both conserved end residues are part of each CDR3. Each record gives: clone size, V gene, D gene, J gene, CDR3 protein, CDR3 DNA. The D gene is left open where the match is weak. Clone size, where shown, is once, few, many, or a class for clones that have expanded.

-	TRBV5-1	-	TRBJ2-7	CASSLDGRYEQYF	TGCGCCAGCAGCTTGGATGGCAGATACGAGCAGTACTTC
-	TRBV5-6	-	TRBJ1-2	CASSTTGITVGYTF	TGTGCCAGCAGCACCACGGGAATTACGGTTGGCTACACCTTC
few	TRBV7-2	TRBD2	TRBJ2-7	CASSFRTSSYEQYF	TGTGCCAGCAGCTTCCGGACTAGCTCCTACGAGCAGTACTTC
-	TRBV7-9	-	TRBJ2-6	CASSSNVGRLSGANVLTF	TGTGCCAGCAGCTCCAACGTAGGCAGGCTCTCTGGGGCCAACGTCCTGACTTTC
few	TRBV6-4	TRBD1	TRBJ1-2	CASSPGTGGGYTF	TGTGCCAGCAGTCCCGGGACAGGGGGCGGCTACACCTTC
-	TRBV28	TRBD1	TRBJ2-3	CASSVDRASTDTQYF	TGTGCCAGCAGTGTCGACAGGGCTAGCACAGATACGCAGTATTTT
-	TRBV6-4	-	TRBJ2-7	CASSATGTSYEQYF	TGTGCCAGCAGCGCAACAGGGACCTCCTACGAGCAGTACTTC
once	TRBV7-8	TRBD1	TRBJ2-7	CASSEQGISYEQYF	TGTGCCAGCAGCGAACAGGGGATCTCCTACGAGCAGTACTTC
-	TRBV29-1	-	TRBJ1-1	CSPTQGMGTEAFF	TGCAGCCCGACTCAGGGTATGGGCACTGAAGCTTTCTTT
-	TRBV28	TRBD2	TRBJ2-7	CASSQRGYEQYF	TGTGCCAGCAGCCAGCGGGGGTACGAGCAGTACTTC
-	TRBV3-1/TRBV3-2	-	TRBJ2-5	CASSHTQETQYF	TGTGCCAGCAGCCATACTCAAGAGACCCAGTACTTC
-	TRBV28	-	TRBJ1-5	CASISPYNQPQHF	TGTGCCAGCATTAGCCCTTACAATCAGCCCCAGCATTTT